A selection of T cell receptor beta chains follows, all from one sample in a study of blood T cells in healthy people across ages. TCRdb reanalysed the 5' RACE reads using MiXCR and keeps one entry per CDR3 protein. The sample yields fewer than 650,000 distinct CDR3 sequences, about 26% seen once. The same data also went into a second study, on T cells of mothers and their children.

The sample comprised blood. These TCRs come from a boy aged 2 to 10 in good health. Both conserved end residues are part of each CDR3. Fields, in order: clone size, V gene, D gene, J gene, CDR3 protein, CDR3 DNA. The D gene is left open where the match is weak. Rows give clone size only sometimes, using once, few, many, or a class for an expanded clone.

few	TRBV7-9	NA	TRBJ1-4	CASSLLGATNEKLFF	TGTGCCAGCAGCTTATTGGGGGCAACTAATGAAAAACTGTTTTTT
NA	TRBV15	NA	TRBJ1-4	CATSPGGISEKLFF	TGTGCCACCAGCCCCGGCGGGATCTCTGAAAAACTGTTTTTT
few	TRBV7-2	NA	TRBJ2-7	CASSLAAGYYEQYF	TGTGCCAGCAGCTTAGCGGCAGGGTACTACGAGCAGTACTTC
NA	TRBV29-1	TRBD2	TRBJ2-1	CSVSPYLLPGLAGDEQFF	TGCAGCGTTTCCCCCTACCTTCTTCCCGGGCTAGCGGGAGATGAGCAGTTCTTC
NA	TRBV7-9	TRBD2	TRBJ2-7	CASSLGALAGDGPYEQYF	TGTGCCAGCAGCTTAGGAGCTTTAGCGGGAGACGGCCCCTACGAGCAGTACTTC
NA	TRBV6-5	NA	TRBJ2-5	CASSYSGFEETQYF	TGTGCCAGCAGTTACAGTGGTTTCGAAGAGACCCAGTACTTC
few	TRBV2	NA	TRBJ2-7	CASSEGGYYEQYF	TGTGCCAGCAGTGAAGGAGGGTACTACGAGCAGTACTTC
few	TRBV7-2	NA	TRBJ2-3	CASSLELQGTDTQYF	TGTGCCAGCAGCTTAGAGCTCCAGGGCACAGATACGCAGTATTTT
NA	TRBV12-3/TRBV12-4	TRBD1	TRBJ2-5	CASSRGQGLWEQYF	TGTGCCAGCAGCCGGGGACAGGGTCTATGGGAGCAGTACTTC
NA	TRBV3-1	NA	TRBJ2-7	CASSPDSMGYEQYF	TGTGCCAGCAGCCCGGACTCCATGGGGTACGAGCAGTACTTC
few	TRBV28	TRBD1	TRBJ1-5	CASSTWDSDYSNQPQHF	TGTGCCAGCAGCACCTGGGACAGCGATTATAGCAATCAGCCCCAGCATTTT
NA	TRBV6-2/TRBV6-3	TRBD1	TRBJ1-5	CASRDGQGYQPQHF	TGTGCCAGCAGAGATGGACAGGGATATCAGCCCCAGCATTTT
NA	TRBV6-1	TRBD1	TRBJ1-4	CASSEADRGAEKLFF	TGTGCCAGCAGTGAAGCGGACAGGGGGGCTGAAAAACTGTTTTTT
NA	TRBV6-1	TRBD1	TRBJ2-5	CASREGQVWFLPSPRGDQETQYF	TGTGCCAGCAGAGAGGGACAGGTCTGGTTTTTGCCGAGTCCCAGGGGGGACCAAGAGACCCAGTACTTC
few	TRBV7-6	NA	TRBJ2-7	CASSPGGSDGRCSYEQYF	TGTGCCAGCAGCCCTGGGGGATCGGACGGACGATGTTCCTACGAGCAGTACTTC
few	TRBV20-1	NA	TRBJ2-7	CSAKTGPGEQYF	TGCAGTGCTAAGACAGGACCGGGAGAGCAGTACTTC
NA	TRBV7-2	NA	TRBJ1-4	CASSLVALGQGSTNEKLFF	TGTGCCAGCAGCTTAGTGGCCCTCGGGCAGGGGTCAACTAATGAAAAACTGTTTTTT
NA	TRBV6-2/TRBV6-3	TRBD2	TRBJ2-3	CASSPPSRTSGSADTQYF	TGTGCCAGCAGCCCCCCTTCCCGGACTAGCGGGAGTGCAGATACGCAGTATTTT
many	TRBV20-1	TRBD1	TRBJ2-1	CSARDREAGEQFF	TGCAGTGCAAGGGACAGGGAGGCGGGTGAGCAGTTCTTC
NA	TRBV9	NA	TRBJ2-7	CASRDRHILWNEQYF	TGTGCCAGCAGAGACAGGCACATCCTTTGGAACGAGCAGTACTTC
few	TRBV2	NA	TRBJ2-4	CASRTGSGKNIQYF	TGTGCCAGCAGAACGGGGTCTGGCAAAAACATTCAGTACTTC
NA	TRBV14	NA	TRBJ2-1	CASSQVGTEQFF	TGTGCCAGCAGCCAAGTTGGGACAGAGCAGTTCTTC
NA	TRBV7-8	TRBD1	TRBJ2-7	CASSPQPGGYEQYF	TGTGCCAGCAGCCCCCAGCCAGGGGGCTACGAGCAGTACTTC
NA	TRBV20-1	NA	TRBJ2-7	CSARKLSGPSPYEQYF	TGCAGTGCTAGAAAACTTTCGGGTCCTTCCCCCTACGAGCAGTACTTC
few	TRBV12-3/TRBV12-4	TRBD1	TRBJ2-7	CASSPSTGAPGEQYF	TGTGCCAGCAGCCCTTCGACAGGGGCTCCCGGCGAGCAGTACTTC
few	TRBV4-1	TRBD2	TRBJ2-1	CASSQGPLAGGPLSSYNEQFF	TGCGCCAGCAGCCAAGGGCCTCTAGCGGGAGGGCCCTTAAGCTCCTACAATGAGCAGTTCTTC
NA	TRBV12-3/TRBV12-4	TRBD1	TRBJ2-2	CASSSGQVNTGELFF	TGTGCCAGCAGTTCGGGACAGGTGAACACCGGGGAGCTGTTTTTT
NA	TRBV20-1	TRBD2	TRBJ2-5	CSATGTSIQETQYF	TGCAGTGCAACCGGGACTAGCATACAAGAGACCCAGTACTTC
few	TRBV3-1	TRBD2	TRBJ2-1	CASSQVWEGRNEQFF	TGTGCCAGCAGCCAAGTATGGGAGGGTCGAAATGAGCAGTTCTTC